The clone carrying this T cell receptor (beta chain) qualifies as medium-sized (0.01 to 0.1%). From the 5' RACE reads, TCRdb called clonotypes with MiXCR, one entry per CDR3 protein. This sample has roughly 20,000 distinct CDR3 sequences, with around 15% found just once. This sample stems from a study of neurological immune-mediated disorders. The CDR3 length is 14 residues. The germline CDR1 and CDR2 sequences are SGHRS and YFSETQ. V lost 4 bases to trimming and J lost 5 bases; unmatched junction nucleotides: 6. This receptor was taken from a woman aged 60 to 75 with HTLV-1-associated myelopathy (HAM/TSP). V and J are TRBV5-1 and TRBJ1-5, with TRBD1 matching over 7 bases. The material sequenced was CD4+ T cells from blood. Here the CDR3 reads CASSPGDSHQPQHF. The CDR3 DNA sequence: TGCGCCAGCAGCCCAGGGGACAGCCATCAGCCCCAGCATTTT.